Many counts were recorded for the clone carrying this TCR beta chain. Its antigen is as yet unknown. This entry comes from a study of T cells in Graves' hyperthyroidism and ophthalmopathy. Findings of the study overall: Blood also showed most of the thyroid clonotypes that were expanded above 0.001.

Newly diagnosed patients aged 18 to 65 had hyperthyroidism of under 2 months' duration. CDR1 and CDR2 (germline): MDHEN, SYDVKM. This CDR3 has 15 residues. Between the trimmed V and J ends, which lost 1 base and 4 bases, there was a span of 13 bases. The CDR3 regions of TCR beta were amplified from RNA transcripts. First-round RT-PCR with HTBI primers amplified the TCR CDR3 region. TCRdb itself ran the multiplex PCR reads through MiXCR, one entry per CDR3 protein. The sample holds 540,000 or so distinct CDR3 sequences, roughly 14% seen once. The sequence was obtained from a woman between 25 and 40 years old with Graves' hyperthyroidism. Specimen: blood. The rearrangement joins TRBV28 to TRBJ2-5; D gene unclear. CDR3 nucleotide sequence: TGTGCCAGCAGTTTATCGGGCGCCGTGGGAGAGACCCAGTACTTC. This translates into CASSLSGAVGETQYF.